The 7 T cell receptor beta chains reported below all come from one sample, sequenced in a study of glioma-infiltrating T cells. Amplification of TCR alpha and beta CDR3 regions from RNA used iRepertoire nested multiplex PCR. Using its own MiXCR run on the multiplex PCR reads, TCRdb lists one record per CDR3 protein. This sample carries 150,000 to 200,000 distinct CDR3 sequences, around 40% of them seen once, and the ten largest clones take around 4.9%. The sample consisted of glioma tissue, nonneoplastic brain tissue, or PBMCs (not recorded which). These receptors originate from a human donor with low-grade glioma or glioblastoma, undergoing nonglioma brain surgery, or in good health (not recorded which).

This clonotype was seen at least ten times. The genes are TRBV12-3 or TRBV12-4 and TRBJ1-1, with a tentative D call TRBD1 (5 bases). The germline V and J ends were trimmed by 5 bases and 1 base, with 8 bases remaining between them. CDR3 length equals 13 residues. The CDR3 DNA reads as TGTGCCAGCAGTGCCGGGGGGAACACTGAAGCTTTCTTT. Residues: CASSAGGNTEAFF.

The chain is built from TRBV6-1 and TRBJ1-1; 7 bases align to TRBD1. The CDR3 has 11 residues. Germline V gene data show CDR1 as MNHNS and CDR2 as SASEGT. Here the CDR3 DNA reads TGTGTTAGCACCTTACAGGGGATGGCTTTCTTT. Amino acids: CVSTLQGMAFF.

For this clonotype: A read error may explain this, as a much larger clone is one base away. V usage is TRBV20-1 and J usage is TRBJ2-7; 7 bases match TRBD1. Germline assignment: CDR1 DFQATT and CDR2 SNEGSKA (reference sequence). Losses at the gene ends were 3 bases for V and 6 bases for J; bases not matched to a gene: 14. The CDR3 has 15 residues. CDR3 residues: CSASSRDRTASEQYF. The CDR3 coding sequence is TGCAGTGCTAGTTCTCGGGACAGAACTGCTTCCGAGCAGTACTTC.

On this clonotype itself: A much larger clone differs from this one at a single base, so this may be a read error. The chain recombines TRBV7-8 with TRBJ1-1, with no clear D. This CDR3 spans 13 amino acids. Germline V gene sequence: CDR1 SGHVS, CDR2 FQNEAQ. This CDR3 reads CASSQKPNTEAIF. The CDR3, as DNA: TGTGCCAGCAGTCAGAAACCGAACACTGAAGCTATCTTT.

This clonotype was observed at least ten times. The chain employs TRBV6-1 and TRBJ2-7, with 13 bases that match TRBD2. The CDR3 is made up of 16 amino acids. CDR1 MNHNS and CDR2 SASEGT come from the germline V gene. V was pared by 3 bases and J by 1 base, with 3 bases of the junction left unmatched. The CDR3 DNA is TGTGCCAGCAGTGAGACTAGCGGGAGGATATCCTACGAGCAGTACTTC. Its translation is CASSETSGRISYEQYF.

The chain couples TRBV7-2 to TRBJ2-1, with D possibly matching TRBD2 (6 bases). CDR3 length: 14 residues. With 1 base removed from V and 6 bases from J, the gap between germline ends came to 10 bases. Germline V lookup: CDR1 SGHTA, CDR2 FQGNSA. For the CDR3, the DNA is TGTGCCAGCAGCTTAGAAACTAGCAGCAATGAGCAGTTCTTC. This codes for CASSLETSSNEQFF.

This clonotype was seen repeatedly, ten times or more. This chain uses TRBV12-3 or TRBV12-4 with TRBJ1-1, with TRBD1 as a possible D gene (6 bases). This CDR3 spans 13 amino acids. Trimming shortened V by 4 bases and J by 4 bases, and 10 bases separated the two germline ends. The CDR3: CASSSEGGTEAFF. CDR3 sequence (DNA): TGTGCCAGCAGTTCCGAGGGGGGCACTGAAGCTTTCTTT.